Presented here are 27 T cell receptor beta chains from one specimen sequenced in a study of blood T cell repertoires in COVID-19. Produced via immunoSEQ multiplex PCR; TCRdb's table is partial and in-frame only. Of 95,000 to 150,000 clones listed, around nine tenths are singletons. Source material: peripheral blood. These receptors came from a woman aged 45-60 years with active or convalescent COVID-19.

The chain is built from TRBV3-1 (or the pseudogene TRBV3-2) and TRBJ2-7; possibly TRBD1 for D (6 bases). Germline V CDR1 and CDR2: LGHDT, YNNKEL (reference sequence). V was clipped by 2 bases and J by 5 bases, with 10 bases between them. This CDR3 comprises 13 residues. The CDR3 spells CASSQLRGHEQYF. In nucleotides, the CDR3 is TGTGCCAGCAGCCAACTCAGGGGCCACGAGCAGTACTTC.

This chain connects TRBV30 to TRBJ1-6; TRBD1 is a possible D gene (5 bases). The CDR3 is 13 residues long. Trimming shortened V by 3 bases and J by 11 bases, and 14 bases separated the two germline ends. Germline CDR1 reads GTSNPN; CDR2 reads SVGIG (reference sequence). The CDR3 sequence: CAWRMAGTTPLHF. In DNA form, the CDR3 reads TGTGCCTGGAGGATGGCAGGGACTACACCCCTCCACTTT.

CDR3 coding DNA: TGTGCCAGCAGTGCCTTAGCGGGAGCCTCCTACGAGCAGTACTTC. This codes for CASSALAGASYEQYF. The chain has TRBV27 and TRBJ2-7, with TRBD2 identical over 9 bases. V lost 5 bases, J lost 0 bases, and 5 bases stayed unmatched. In germline, CDR1 is MNHEY, CDR2 SMNVEV (reference sequence). The CDR3 contains 15 residues.

The chain recombines TRBV5-1 with TRBJ2-1; 7 bases match TRBD2. Germline V gene sequence: CDR1 SGHRS, CDR2 YFSETQ. The CDR3 is 19 residues long. The V and J ends lost 0 bases and 9 bases, in that order; junction bases with no gene match: 21. The CDR3 sequence: CASSLAGRYGGSVSGEQFF. CDR3 in DNA: TGCGCCAGCAGCTTGGCCGGACGTTACGGGGGGTCGGTATCAGGTGAGCAGTTCTTC.

The genes are TRBV30 and TRBJ2-2; possible D gene TRBD1, 5 bases. The V gene lost 0 bases and the J gene lost 3 bases, with 14 bases spanning the gap. CDR1 GTSNPN and CDR2 SVGIG come from the germline V gene (reference sequence). The CDR3 extends over 16 amino acids. The DNA for the CDR3 is TGTGCCTGGAGTGTGGCCAGGGCGTTCCACACCGGGGAGCTGTTTTTT. It translates to CAWSVARAFHTGELFF.

The chain combines TRBV14 with TRBJ2-7, with 8 bases identical to TRBD1. V gave up 5 bases and J gave up 7 bases; unmatched junction bases: 7. This CDR3 spans 13 amino acids. From germline, CDR1 is SGHDN and CDR2 FVKESK. The CDR3 loop reads CASSGDRGWEQYF. DNA for the CDR3: TGTGCCAGCAGCGGAGACAGGGGTTGGGAGCAGTACTTC. Full variable domain (missing parts from reference TRBV14 and TRBJ2-7): EAGVTQFPSHSVIEKGQTVTLRCDPISGHDNLYWYRRVMGKEIKFLLHFVKESKQDESGMPNNRFLAERTGGTYSTLKVQPAELEDSGVYFCASSGDRGWEQYFGPGTRLTVT.

The rearrangement joins TRBV5-8 to TRBJ1-1; D is perhaps TRBD1 (6 bases). Per germline, CDR1 SGHTS and CDR2 YDEGEE. The V end was cut by 1 base, the J end by 3 bases, with 13 bases between. CDR3 length: 15 amino acids. DNA of the CDR3: TGTGCCAGCAGCTTGCGAGGGGGACGCGACACTGAAGCTTTCTTT. Translation: CASSLRGGRDTEAFF.

The chain links TRBV2 to TRBJ2-6; 12 bases agree with TRBD1. Germline CDR1 is SNHLY and CDR2 is FYNNEI. Germline trimming cut 6 bases from V and 2 bases from J; bases unmatched to any gene: 5. The CDR3 is made up of 17 amino acids. CDR3 sequence: CASSPGQGAAGANVLTF. CDR3 DNA sequence: TGTGCCAGCAGCCCGGGACAGGGGGCAGCTGGGGCCAACGTCCTGACTTTC.

This sequence joins TRBV28 and TRBJ2-1; 9 nucleotides line up with TRBD1. Losses at the gene ends were 5 bases for V and 11 bases for J; bases not matched to a gene: 16. The CDR3 has 16 amino acids. In germline, CDR1 is MDHEN, CDR2 SYDVKM. The CDR3 loop reads CASSTPATGGNPKQFF. CDR3 nucleotide sequence: TGTGCCAGCAGTACTCCGGCGACAGGGGGTAATCCCAAGCAGTTCTTC.

The chain uses TRBV7-2 and TRBJ1-6; D uncertain. V was clipped by 1 base and J by 5 bases, with 6 bases between them. In germline, CDR1 is SGHTA, CDR2 FQGNSA. The CDR3 spans 14 residues. For the CDR3, the DNA is TGTGCCAGCAGCTTAGAACAGAATAATTCACCCCTCCACTTT. As protein: CASSLEQNNSPLHF.

The chain couples TRBV19 to TRBJ2-1; 8 nucleotides align to TRBD1. Germline CDR1 LNHDA, CDR2 SQIVND (reference sequence). Germline trimming cut 3 bases from V and 1 base from J; bases unmatched to any gene: 8. CDR3 length: 17 amino acids. This CDR3 reads CASSIGQGPSSYNEQFF. DNA of the CDR3: TGTGCCAGTAGTATCGGACAGGGCCCCTCGTCCTACAATGAGCAGTTCTTC.

This chain joins TRBV29-1 and TRBJ2-3; TRBD2 agrees at 13 bases. The CDR3 loop spans 15 amino acids. Germline CDR1 SQVTM, CDR2 ANQGSEA. Losses at the gene ends were 1 base for V and 4 bases for J; bases not matched to a gene: 2. The CDR3: CSVEGTSGSSDTQYF. CDR3 coding DNA: TGCAGCGTTGAAGGGACTAGCGGGAGCTCAGATACGCAGTATTTT.

The chain is built from TRBV2 and TRBJ2-2; 7 bases align to TRBD2. After removal of 8 bases from V and 2 bases from J, the junction contained 5 bases not matched to a gene. CDR3 length: 14 residues. Germline lookup yields CDR1 SNHLY and CDR2 FYNNEI. This chain's CDR3 is CASQRLANTGELFF. Written as DNA, the CDR3 is TGTGCCAGCCAGAGACTAGCCAACACCGGGGAGCTGTTTTTT.

V gene TRBV2 combines with J gene TRBJ1-5; 7 bases map to TRBD1. V lost 3 bases to trimming and J lost 6 bases; unmatched junction nucleotides: 8. This CDR3 spans 15 amino acids. The germline V gene encodes CDR1 SNHLY and CDR2 FYNNEI. The CDR3 protein is CASSDRTGGIQPQHF. DNA of the CDR3: TGTGCCAGCAGTGACCGGACAGGTGGAATTCAGCCCCAGCATTTT.

This clone has a handful of counts. The chain links TRBV5-1 to TRBJ1-2; TRBD1 matches 7 bases. Germline trimming cut 5 bases from V and 10 bases from J; bases unmatched to any gene: 8. In germline, CDR1 is SGHRS, CDR2 YFSETQ. The CDR3 is made up of 12 amino acids. The CDR3 protein is CASSYDDRDYTF. The CDR3 region has the DNA TGCGCCAGCAGTTATGATGACAGGGACTACACCTTC.

The J gene is TRBJ2-3, the V gene TRBV21-1; TRBD2 was called by the table and not checked on the DNA. TRBV21-1 is classified as a pseudogene. This CDR3 comprises 17 residues. CDR3 coding DNA: TGTGCCAGCAGCGCCACTAGCGGGAGGCGCGGCACAGATACGCAGTATTTT. This sequence encodes CASSATSGRRGTDTQYF.

The gene calls are TRBV13 and TRBJ1-2; TRBD1 agrees at 8 bases. Germline trimming cut 4 bases from V and 8 bases from J; bases unmatched to any gene: 9. Germline CDR1 is PRHDT and CDR2 is FYEKMQ (reference sequence). The CDR3 covers 14 residues. This CDR3 reads CASSSETGVRGYTF. In DNA form, the CDR3 reads TGTGCCAGCAGCTCAGAGACAGGGGTGAGAGGCTACACCTTC.

DNA for the CDR3: TGTGCCAGCAGCTGGGGACAGGGGGCAGATACGCAGTATTTT. As protein: CASSWGQGADTQYF. The rearrangement joins TRBV11-2 to TRBJ2-3; 11 bases fit TRBD1. The CDR3 has 14 amino acids. J was trimmed by 4 bases and V by 4 bases; bases with no gene match: 1. The germline CDR1 and CDR2 sequences are SGHAT and FQNNGV.

In its sample, this clone was seen once. This chain uses TRBV5-4 with TRBJ2-5, with 7 bases aligning to TRBD2. The CDR3 covers 15 residues. Per the germline V gene, CDR1 is SGHNT and CDR2 is YYREEE (reference sequence). The J segment lost 0 bases and the V segment lost 4 bases, leaving 6 bases of the junction unmatched. This CDR3 is CASSLLARNQETQYF. CDR3 in DNA: TGTGCCAGCAGCCTACTAGCGCGAAACCAAGAGACCCAGTACTTC.

This chain joins TRBV14 and TRBJ1-3; TRBD1 aligns across 8 bases. Per germline, CDR1 SGHDN and CDR2 FVKESK. This CDR3 is built from 16 residues. The V gene end was trimmed by 2 bases and the J gene end by 4 bases; junction bases not matched to a gene: 7. The CDR3 nucleotides read TGTGCCAGCAGCCAATTCAGGGGGCTTGAAGGAAACACCATATATTTT. Translating gives CASSQFRGLEGNTIYF.

This sequence joins TRBV5-1 and TRBJ2-7; the match to TRBD1 covers 11 bases. Germline CDR1 is SGHRS and CDR2 is YFSETQ. With V trimmed by 8 bases and J by 3 bases, 7 bases remained unmatched. The CDR3 runs 14 residues. CDR3 nucleotide sequence: TGCGCCAGTGGGACAGGGGGAGGAATCTACGAGCAGTACTTC. As protein: CASGTGGGIYEQYF.

This chain connects TRBV7-2 to TRBJ1-4; 8 nucleotides match TRBD1. This CDR3 is 15 amino acids long. V shed 6 bases, J shed 8 bases, and the junction held 11 bases outside the gene matches. CDR1 SGHTA and CDR2 FQGNSA come from the germline V gene. The CDR3 coding sequence is TGTGCCAGCAGGACAGGGCCGACAGGGGAGGAAAAACTGTTTTTT. It is translated as CASRTGPTGEEKLFF. Full variable domain (missing parts from reference TRBV7-2 and TRBJ1-4): GAGVSQSPSNKVTEKGKDVELRCDPISGHTALYWYRQSLGQGLEFLIYFQGNSAPDKSGLPSDRFSAERTGGSVSTLTIQRTQQEDSAVYLCASRTGPTGEEKLFFGSGTQLSVL.

V is TRBV25-1 and J is TRBJ2-7, with D tentatively TRBD2 (6 bases). The CDR3 is made up of 13 amino acids. Trimming left V 2 bases short and J 5 bases short, with 10 bases between. The germline V gene encodes CDR1 MGHDK and CDR2 SYGVNS. The CDR3 here is CASSEGRWNEQYF. The CDR3 nucleotides are TGTGCCAGCAGTGAAGGGAGGTGGAACGAGCAGTACTTC.

The genes are TRBV4-2 and TRBJ1-3; the match to TRBD1 covers 7 bases. Germline trimming cut 6 bases from V and 0 bases from J; bases unmatched to any gene: 5. Per germline, CDR1 LGHNA and CDR2 YNFKEQ. This CDR3 is 15 amino acids long. The CDR3 reads CASRLGGDSGNTIYF. The CDR3 nucleotides are TGTGCCAGCAGGCTAGGGGGCGACTCTGGAAACACCATATATTTT.

The chain has TRBV6-5 and TRBJ1-2, with a possible D match to TRBD1 (5 bases). Trimming pared 6 bases from V and 4 bases from J, leaving 12 bases between. Looked up from germline, CDR1 is MNHEY and CDR2 is SVGAGI. CDR3 length equals 13 residues. This chain's CDR3 is CASSRGHSYGYTF. CDR3 nucleotide sequence: TGTGCCAGCAGCCGAGGACACAGCTATGGCTACACCTTC.

This clone has a single count. This chain connects TRBV6-5 to TRBJ1-2; perhaps TRBD1 as D (6 bases). CDR3 length: 13 amino acids. Per germline, CDR1 MNHEY and CDR2 SVGAGI. V dropped 8 bases and J dropped 2 bases, with 12 bases sitting between them. In DNA form, the CDR3 reads TGTGCCAGCCTGGACAGATCAAACTATGGCTACACCTTC. Residues: CASLDRSNYGYTF.

The chain employs TRBV10-3 and TRBJ2-7, with D possibly TRBD2 on 6 matching bases. The germline V gene encodes CDR1 ENHRY and CDR2 SYGVKD. The CDR3 length is 13 residues. V gave up 0 bases and J gave up 12 bases, with 15 bases separating them. CDR3 sequence (DNA): TGTGCCATCAGTGAGTCAGGGAGGTCGCGTTGGTACTTC. This translates into CAISESGRSRWYF.